This T cell receptor beta chain was recovered during a study of T-cell reconstitution after alpha-beta-depleted transplantation in children. The V gene's germline CDR1 is DFQATT and CDR2 SNEGSKA (reference sequence). V trimming: 3 bases; J trimming: 6 bases; junction bases outside the gene matches: 7. The CDR3 sequence is 13 residues long. This clonotype was observed a few times. Molecular barcoding with unique molecular identifiers was used for the TCRbeta library. In TCRdb, the PCR reads were re-called with MiXCR into one record per CDR3 protein. The repertoire has about 980,000 distinct CDR3 sequences, about 26% of them found once; the top ten carry approximately 30%.

Material: PBMCs, mostly from graft donor cells, obtained 360 days after TCRalphabeta/CD19-depleted stem cell transplant. This TCR was sampled from a boy in the first two years of life who had a stem cell transplant for SCID, so the T cells may come from the graft donor. The chain links TRBV20-1 to TRBJ2-7; TRBD1 aligns across 8 bases. The CDR3 coding sequence is TGCAGTGCTAGCTGGACAGGGATGGGCGAGCAGTACTTC. Translated, it gives CSASWTGMGEQYF.